The rows below give T cell receptor beta chains drawn from one sample of a study of blood T cell repertoires in COVID-19. Libraries were prepared by immunoSEQ multiplex PCR; TCRdb keeps only in-frame clonotypes and omits some of them. The table lists 200,000 or so clones, approximately 80% of them singletons. The sequenced sample consisted of PBMCs or T cells enriched from blood (not recorded which). The receptors come from a middle-aged woman with acute COVID-19. CDR3s include the opening cysteine and the closing phenylalanine or tryptophan. A D gene is named only where the DNA matches it firmly. Some rows have no size entry. The others give once, few or many, or a class for an expanded clone.

>TRBD2|.|TRBV7-2|TRBJ2-7
CASSLSTGGYEQYF
TGTGCCAGCAGCTTATCCACGGGGGGCTACGAGCAGTACTTC
>.|.|TRBV6-2/TRBV6-3|TRBJ1-4
CASSYPGGYEKLFF
TGTGCCAGCAGTTACCCGGGGGGGTATGAAAAACTGTTTTTT
>.|few|TRBV24-1|TRBJ2-7
CATSDSGLYEQYF
TGTGCCACCAGTGATTCAGGGTTGTACGAGCAGTACTTC
>TRBD1|.|TRBV3-1/TRBV3-2|TRBJ1-5
CASSQHTTGGFQPQHF
TGTGCCAGCAGCCAGCATACCACAGGGGGCTTTCAGCCCCAGCATTTT
>.|.|TRBV29-1|TRBJ2-7
CSVLARSSYEQYF
TGCAGCGTTCTAGCTAGGAGCTCCTACGAGCAGTACTTC
>.|.|TRBV30|TRBJ2-7
CAWSKLEGLGDEQYF
TGTGCCTGGAGTAAGTTGGAGGGCTTGGGGGACGAGCAGTACTTC
>.|.|TRBV3-1/TRBV3-2|TRBJ2-3
CASSPKHGGDTQYF
TGTGCCAGCAGCCCTAAACACGGGGGAGATACGCAGTATTTT
>TRBD1|.|TRBV9|TRBJ2-5
CASSEGQGLGQETQYF
TGTGCCAGCAGCGAGGGACAGGGTCTTGGGCAAGAGACCCAGTACTTC
>TRBD2|.|TRBV19|TRBJ2-1
CASSMIATSGGGFSYNEQFF
TGTGCCAGTAGTATGATCGCGACTAGCGGGGGGGGGTTCTCCTACAATGAGCAGTTCTTC
>TRBD2|.|TRBV3-1/TRBV3-2|TRBJ2-3
CASSRLAGGRSDTQYF
TGTGCCAGCAGCCGACTAGCGGGGGGGCGGTCAGATACGCAGTATTTT
>.|.|TRBV7-3|TRBJ2-3
CASSSGTSTDTQYF
TGTGCCAGCAGCTCAGGGACTAGCACAGATACGCAGTATTTT
>.|.|TRBV7-9|TRBJ1-5
CASSFFGGNQPQHF
TGTGCCAGCAGCTTTTTCGGGGGGAATCAGCCCCAGCATTTT
>TRBD1|.|TRBV13|TRBJ1-3
CASSYRGRPGNTIYF
TGTGCCAGCAGTTACAGGGGAAGACCCGGAAACACCATATATTTT
>.|.|TRBV10-1|TRBJ2-7
CASSEGSSYEQYF
TGCGCCAGCAGTGAGGGCAGCTCCTACGAGCAGTACTTC
>.|.|TRBV10-3|TRBJ2-5
CAIAAGSGETQYF
TGTGCCATCGCTGCGGGTAGTGGGGAGACCCAGTACTTC
>.|once|TRBV7-2|TRBJ2-1
CASSFNAGRGNEQFF
TGTGCCAGCAGTTTTAATGCCGGGAGAGGGAATGAGCAGTTCTTC
>.|.|TRBV15|TRBJ2-6
CATSRGLQGAVSGANVLTF
TGTGCCACCAGCAGAGGTTTACAGGGCGCTGTATCTGGGGCCAACGTCCTGACTTTC
>.|.|TRBV7-2|TRBJ1-3
CASSFGWGSLSGNTIYF
TGTGCCAGCAGCTTTGGTTGGGGCAGCTTAAGTGGGAACACCATATATTTT
>.|.|TRBV12-3/TRBV12-4|TRBJ1-1
CASRPTANTEAFF
TGTGCCAGCAGGCCTACAGCGAACACTGAAGCTTTCTTT
>TRBD1|few|TRBV19|TRBJ1-1
CASSSPGQGVSTEAFF
TGTGCCAGTAGTTCTCCGGGACAGGGGGTGAGCACTGAAGCTTTCTTT